This T cell receptor (beta chain) is drawn from a study of graft-versus-host responses after intestinal transplantation. For the study at large: Every recipient had anti-thymocyte globulin induction and around three years of tacrolimus plus steroids.

Repertoires were generated with immunoSEQ multiplex PCR, while TCRdb's copy carries only in-frame clones and drops some. This table has around 23,000 clones, 90% to 95% appearing once. Findings of the study overall: The presence of high graft-versus-host to host-versus-graft clonal ratios in allografts characterized patients with graft-donor T cell macrochimerism.

CDR1 and CDR2 from the germline V gene are GTSNPN and SVGIG (reference sequence). The CDR3 covers 11 residues. V gave up 5 bases and J gave up 9 bases, with 11 bases separating them. In regard to this clone: Its antigen is still unknown.

The sequenced sample was PBMCs, obtained nearly 31 days after intestinal transplant. This receptor was obtained from a human patient who received an intestinal transplant, so some T cells may come from the graft donor. The genes are TRBV30 and TRBJ2-1; tentatively, D is TRBD2 (6 bases). CDR3 bases: TGTGCCTGGGGCATCGGGAGTGAGCAGTTCTTC. Protein sequence: CAWGIGSEQFF.